This T cell receptor beta chain was recorded in a study of T cells in localized non-small cell lung cancer. The CDR3 is 15 amino acids. The germline V gene encodes CDR1 LNHDA and CDR2 SQIVND (reference sequence). Trimming stripped 5 bases from V and 8 bases from J, with 21 bases between. The protocol was immunoSEQ multiplex PCR, while the TCRdb copy is restricted to in-frame clones and leaves out a portion. The top ten clones hold 6.5% to 10% of a sample with around 34,000 clones, around 93% of them seen once. The sequencing used peripheral blood, collected before any cancer treatment. The chain carries TRBV19 and TRBJ1-2, with unresolved D. The TCR sequence derives from a female donor older than 55 with stage I lung adenocarcinoma. The CDR3 sequence is CASSVNTAVVGGYTF. CDR3 in DNA: TGTGCCAGTAGTGTGAACACAGCGGTGGTAGGCGGCTACACCTTC.